Given below is one T cell receptor beta chain in context. This specimen belongs to a study of control samples from healthy donors and cancer patients. TCRdb's copy holds only in-frame clones and misses some; the assay was immunoSEQ multiplex PCR. The profile shows around 170,000 clones, approximately 90% of them singletons. The germline gives CDR1 SNHLY, CDR2 FYNNEI. Trimming left V 1 base short and J 0 bases short, with 10 bases between. The CDR3 is 16 residues long. The sample was blood. This sequence joins TRBV2 and TRBJ2-1; D gene ambiguous. The sequence was obtained from a woman aged 25 to 45 in good health. CDR3 in DNA: TGTGCCAGCAGTGAAGTCGGATTGAGCTCCTACAATGAGCAGTTCTTC. Translation gives CASSEVGLSSYNEQFF.